This TCR beta chain was obtained from a study of T cells after yellow fever vaccination. Study results and caveats: Shared CD4/CD8 clonotypes were a small share, likely from convergent recombination. FACS-sorted repertoires could contain abundant clonotypes contaminating from the bulk population. The booster response re-showed most primary clones: more than 95% CD4, almost 90% CD8.

This clonotype was observed many times. No antigen is known for it. Via MiXCR, TCRdb re-called the 5' RACE reads, giving one row per CDR3 protein. The data hold about 210,000 distinct CDR3 sequences, with 2.5% to 3.5% observed a single time. Germline V gene lookup returns CDR1 SNHLY and CDR2 FYNNEI. V lost 4 bases to trimming and J lost 2 bases, with 9 bases between them. This CDR3 has 13 residues. The source is a man between 18 and 35 years old who received the YFV17D yellow fever vaccine. V gene TRBV2 combines with J gene TRBJ2-7, with D perhaps matching TRBD2 (7 bases). This specimen was CD4+ T cells sorted from PBMCs, taken 10 days after the yellow fever booster vaccination. DNA of the CDR3: TGTGCCAGCAGTGTGGGGGGGCCCTACGAGCAGTACGTC. It codes for CASSVGGPYEQYV.